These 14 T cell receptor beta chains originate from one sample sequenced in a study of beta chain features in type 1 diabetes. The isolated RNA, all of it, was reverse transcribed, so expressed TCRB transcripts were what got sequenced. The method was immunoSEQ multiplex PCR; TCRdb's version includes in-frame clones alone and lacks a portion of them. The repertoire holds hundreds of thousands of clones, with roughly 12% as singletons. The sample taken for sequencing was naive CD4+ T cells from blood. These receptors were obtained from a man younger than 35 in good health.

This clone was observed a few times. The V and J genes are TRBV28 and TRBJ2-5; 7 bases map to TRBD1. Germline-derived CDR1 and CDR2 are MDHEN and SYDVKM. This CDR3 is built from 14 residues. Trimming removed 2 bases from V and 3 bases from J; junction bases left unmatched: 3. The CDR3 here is CASSLPGQKETQYF. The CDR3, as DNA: TGTGCCAGCAGTTTACCGGGACAGAAAGAGACCCAGTACTTC.

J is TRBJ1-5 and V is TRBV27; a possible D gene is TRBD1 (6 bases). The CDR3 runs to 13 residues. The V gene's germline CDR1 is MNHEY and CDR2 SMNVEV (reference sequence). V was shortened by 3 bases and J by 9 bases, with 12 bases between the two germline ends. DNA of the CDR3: TGTGCCAGCAGTTTCGGGGGGGGCTGGCCCCAGCATTTT. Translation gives CASSFGGGWPQHF.

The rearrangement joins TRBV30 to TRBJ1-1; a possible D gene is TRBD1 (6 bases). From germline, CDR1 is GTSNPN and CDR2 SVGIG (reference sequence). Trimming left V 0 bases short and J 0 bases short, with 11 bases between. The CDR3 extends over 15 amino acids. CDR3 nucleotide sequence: TGTGCCTGGAGTGTAACAGGGCCAATGAACACTGAAGCTTTCTTT. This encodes CAWSVTGPMNTEAFF.

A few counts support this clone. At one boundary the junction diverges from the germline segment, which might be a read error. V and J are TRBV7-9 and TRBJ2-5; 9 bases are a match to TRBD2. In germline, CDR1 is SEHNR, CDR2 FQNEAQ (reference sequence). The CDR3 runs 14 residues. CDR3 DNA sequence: TGTGCCAGCAGCCAGGGACTAGCAAGAGAGTCCCAGTACTTC. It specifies CASSQGLARESQYF.

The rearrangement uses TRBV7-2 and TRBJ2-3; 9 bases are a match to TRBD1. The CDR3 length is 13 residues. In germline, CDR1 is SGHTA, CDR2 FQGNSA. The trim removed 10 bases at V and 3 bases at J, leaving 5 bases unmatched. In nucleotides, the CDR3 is TGTGCCACAGGGGGACAGGGTACAGATACGCAGTATTTT. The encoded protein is CATGGQGTDTQYF.

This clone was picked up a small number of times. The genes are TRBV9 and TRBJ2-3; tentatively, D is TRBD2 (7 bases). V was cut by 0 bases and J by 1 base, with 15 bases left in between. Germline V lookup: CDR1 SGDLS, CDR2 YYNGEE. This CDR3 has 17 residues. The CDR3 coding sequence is TGTGCCAGCAGCGTAGCGGGTTCGGGGGGCCGCACAGATACGCAGTATTTT. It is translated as CASSVAGSGGRTDTQYF.

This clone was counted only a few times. Here the CDR3 DNA reads TGTGCCAGCAGCTTATGGACAGGGAGCTATGGCTACACCTTC. Translated, it gives CASSLWTGSYGYTF. The chain combines TRBV11-2 with TRBJ1-2, with 8 bases fitting TRBD1. Germline lookup yields CDR1 SGHAT and CDR2 FQNNGV. The CDR3 length is 14 residues. Germline trimming cut 2 bases from V and 4 bases from J; bases unmatched to any gene: 3.

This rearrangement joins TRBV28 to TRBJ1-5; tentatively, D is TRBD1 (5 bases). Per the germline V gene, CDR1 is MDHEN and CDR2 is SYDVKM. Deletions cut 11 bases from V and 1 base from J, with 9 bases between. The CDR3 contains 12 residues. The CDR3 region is CAGRQSNQPQHF. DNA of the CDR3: TGTGCCGGTAGACAGAGCAATCAGCCCCAGCATTTT. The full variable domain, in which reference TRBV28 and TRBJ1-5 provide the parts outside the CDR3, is DVKVTQSSRYLVKRTGEKVFLECVQDMDHENMFWYRQDPGLGLRLIYFSYDVKMKEKGDIPEGYSVSREKKERFSLILESASTNQTSMYLCAGRQSNQPQHFGDGTRLSIL.

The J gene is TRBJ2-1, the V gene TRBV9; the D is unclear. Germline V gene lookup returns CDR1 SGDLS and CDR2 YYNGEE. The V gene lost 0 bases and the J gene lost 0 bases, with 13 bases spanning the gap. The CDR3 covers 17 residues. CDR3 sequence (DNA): TGTGCCAGCAGCGTAGTTAATCCCACTAACTCCTACAATGAGCAGTTCTTC. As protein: CASSVVNPTNSYNEQFF.

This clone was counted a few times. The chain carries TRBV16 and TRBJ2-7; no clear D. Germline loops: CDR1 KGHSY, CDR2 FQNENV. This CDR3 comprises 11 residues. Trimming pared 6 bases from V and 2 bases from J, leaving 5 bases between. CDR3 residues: CASSRAYEQYF. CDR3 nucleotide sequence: TGTGCCAGCAGTCGGGCCTACGAGCAGTACTTC.

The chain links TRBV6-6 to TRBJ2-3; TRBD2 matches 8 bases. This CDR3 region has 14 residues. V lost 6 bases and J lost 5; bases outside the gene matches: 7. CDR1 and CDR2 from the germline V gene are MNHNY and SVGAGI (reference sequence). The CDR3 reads CASRPGGHGDTQYF. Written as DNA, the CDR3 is TGTGCCAGCAGACCGGGGGGGCATGGAGATACGCAGTATTTT.

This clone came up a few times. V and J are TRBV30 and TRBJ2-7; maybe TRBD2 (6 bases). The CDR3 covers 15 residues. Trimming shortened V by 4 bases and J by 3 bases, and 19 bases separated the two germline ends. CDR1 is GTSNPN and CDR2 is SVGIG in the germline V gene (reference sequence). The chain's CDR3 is CAWNRGQAEGYEQYF. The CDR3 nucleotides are TGTGCCTGGAATAGGGGCCAAGCGGAGGGCTACGAGCAGTACTTC.

This chain's CDR3 is CASSAHREPMTDTQYF. CDR3 nucleotides: TGTGCCAGCAGCGCCCACAGGGAGCCCATGACAGATACGCAGTATTTT. The chain is built from TRBV9 and TRBJ2-3, with a weak D call TRBD1 (6 bases). The CDR3 covers 16 residues. Germline V gene lookup returns CDR1 SGDLS and CDR2 YYNGEE. The ends were cut back, 3 bases at V and 3 bases at J, with 17 bases in the middle.

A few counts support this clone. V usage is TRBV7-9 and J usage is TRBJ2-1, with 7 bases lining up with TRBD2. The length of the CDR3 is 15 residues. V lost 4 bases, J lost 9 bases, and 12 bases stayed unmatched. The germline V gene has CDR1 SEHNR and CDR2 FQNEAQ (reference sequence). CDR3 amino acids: CASSSPGLDLTEQFF. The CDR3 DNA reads TGTGCCAGCAGCTCCCCTGGACTAGACTTAACTGAGCAGTTCTTC. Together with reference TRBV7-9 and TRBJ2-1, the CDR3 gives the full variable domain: DTGVSQNPRHKITKRGQNVTFRCDPISEHNRLYWYRQTLGQGPEFLTYFQNEAQLEKSRLLSDRFSAERPKGSFSTLEIQRTEQGDSAMYLCASSSPGLDLTEQFFGPGTRLTVL.